A selection of T cell receptor beta chains follows, all from one sample in a study of T cell changes during pregnancy in multiple sclerosis. Libraries were prepared by immunoSEQ multiplex PCR; TCRdb keeps only in-frame clonotypes and omits some of them. This sample has 69,000 or so clones, with 91% found just once. Specimen: CD4+ T cells from peripheral blood mononuclear cells, collected in the third trimester of pregnancy. The receptors here all came from a female donor in good health, enrolled as a control in a pregnancy study. The CDR3 runs from the conserved cysteine through the conserved F or W. A D gene is named only where the DNA matches it firmly. Size tells how often a clone was seen (once, few, many) or the class of an expanded clone, and some rows leave it out.

D,V,size,length,J,CDR3,DNA
TRBD1,TRBV30,-,10,TRBJ2-1,CAWGDSRRVF,TGTGCCTGGGGGGACAGCCGGCGGGTCTTC
TRBD2,TRBV5-1,-,17,TRBJ2-3,CASSPPGLAGGVDTQYF,TGCGCCAGCAGCCCACCGGGACTAGCGGGGGGGGTAGATACGCAGTATTTT
-,TRBV6-6,-,13,TRBJ1-4,CASSYNINEKLFF,TGTGCCAGCAGTTACAACATTAATGAAAAACTGTTTTTT
TRBD2,TRBV7-3,-,16,TRBJ2-1,CASSFRLAGRDNEQFF,TGTGCCAGCAGCTTCCGACTAGCGGGGCGCGACAATGAGCAGTTCTTC
TRBD1,TRBV25-1,few,16,TRBJ1-2,CASSEAPGQLNYGYTF,TGTGCCAGCAGTGAGGCACCGGGACAGCTAAACTATGGCTACACCTTC
TRBD1,TRBV6-5,-,14,TRBJ1-5,CASSWDRDNQPQHF,TGTGCCAGCAGTTGGGACAGAGACAATCAGCCCCAGCATTTT
TRBD1,TRBV2,-,13,TRBJ1-2,CASSVGQNYGYTF,TGTGCCAGCAGTGTGGGACAGAACTATGGCTACACCTTC
TRBD2,TRBV5-4,-,15,TRBJ2-5,CASSLTTGGGETQYF,TGTGCCAGCAGCTTGACGACGGGAGGTGGGGAGACCCAGTACTTC
-,TRBV7-2,-,14,TRBJ2-3,CASSFAGSTDTQYF,TGTGCCAGCAGCTTCGCGGGGAGCACAGATACGCAGTATTTT
TRBD2,TRBV7-2,-,16,TRBJ2-7,CASSRRVAGVSYEQYF,TGTGCCAGCAGCCGCCGGGTAGCGGGGGTATCCTACGAGCAGTACTTC
TRBD1,TRBV29-1,once,12,TRBJ1-1,CSAGQGNTEAFF,TGCAGCGCTGGACAGGGGAACACTGAAGCTTTCTTT
TRBD1,TRBV5-1,-,16,TRBJ1-5,CASSPGGTGGDQPQHF,TGCGCCAGCAGCCCGGGTGGAACAGGGGGCGATCAGCCCCAGCATTTT
-,TRBV7-9,-,13,TRBJ1-6,CASSPSGDSPLHF,TGTGCCAGCAGCCCCAGCGGGGATTCACCCCTCCACTTT
-,TRBV7-2,once,13,TRBJ1-1,CASSTFVHAEAFF,TGTGCCAGCAGCACATTCGTCCACGCTGAAGCTTTCTTT
-,TRBV10-1,once,12,TRBJ1-2,CASKDNFYGYTF,TGCGCCAGCAAGGACAATTTTTATGGCTACACCTTC
-,TRBV29-1,-,13,TRBJ1-1,CSVVPQLRAEAFF,TGCAGCGTTGTCCCTCAGCTCCGGGCTGAAGCTTTCTTT
-,TRBV12-5,-,14,TRBJ2-7,CASGFQNTGWPRYF,TGTGCTAGTGGTTTCCAGAACACAGGATGGCCCCGGTACTTC
-,TRBV9,-,15,TRBJ2-5,CASSVEPGRGETQYF,TGTGCCAGCAGCGTAGAACCGGGCCGAGGGGAGACCCAGTACTTC
-,TRBV6-6,once,14,TRBJ1-1,CATSAGSGSTEAFF,TGTGCCACCTCCGCGGGGTCGGGGTCCACTGAAGCTTTCTTT
TRBD1,TRBV18,-,18,TRBJ1-1,CASSPLRQGEMMNTEAFF,TGTGCCAGCTCACCATTAAGACAGGGGGAAATGATGAACACTGAAGCTTTCTTT
TRBD1,TRBV7-3,-,15,TRBJ1-6,CASSYSGTGDSPLHF,TGTGCCAGCAGCTACTCCGGGACAGGGGATTCACCCCTCCACTTT
-,TRBV15,-,12,TRBJ2-5,CATRDFQETQYF,TGTGCCACCAGGGACTTTCAAGAGACCCAGTACTTC
-,TRBV2,-,16,TRBJ2-3,CASSDALRGGTDTQYF,TGTGCCAGCAGTGACGCCCTCAGGGGCGGAACAGATACGCAGTATTTT
TRBD2,TRBV7-3,-,15,TRBJ2-1,CASSYSGTSVESLFF,TGTGCCAGCAGCTACTCCGGGACTAGCGTAGAATCGTTGTTCTTC
-,TRBV6-6,-,15,TRBJ2-1,CASSALASSYNEQFF,TGTGCCAGCAGTGCCCTCGCGAGCTCCTACAATGAGCAGTTCTTC
-,TRBV9,-,15,TRBJ1-1,CASSVGPREDTEAFF,TGTGCCAGCAGCGTTGGGCCCCGGGAGGACACTGAAGCTTTCTTT
TRBD2,TRBV5-1,-,19,TRBJ2-3,CASQTTNTISGGAWGAQYF,TGCGCCAGCCAAACGACGAACACAATTAGCGGGGGGGCCTGGGGCGCGCAGTATTTT
-,TRBV12-5,-,14,TRBJ1-1,CASGLGRDNTEAFF,TGTGCTAGTGGTTTGGGCAGGGATAACACTGAAGCTTTCTTT
-,TRBV7-2,-,14,TRBJ2-7,CASSLTRGTYEQYF,TGTGCCAGCAGCTTAACCCGGGGTACCTACGAGCAGTACTTC
TRBD2,TRBV6-5,-,15,TRBJ2-2,CASSYEAGGPGELFF,TGTGCCAGCAGTTACGAAGCGGGGGGGCCCGGGGAGCTGTTTTTT
TRBD1,TRBV6-5,-,15,TRBJ1-1,CASSIGQATNTEAFF,TGTGCCAGCAGTATCGGACAGGCCACGAACACTGAAGCTTTCTTT
-,TRBV10-3,-,12,TRBJ1-1,CAIRGRDSEAFF,TGTGCCATCCGGGGGAGGGATTCTGAAGCTTTCTTT
TRBD1,TRBV7-9,-,14,TRBJ2-5,CASSPLTGEETQYF,TGTGCCAGCAGCCCTCTGACAGGGGAAGAGACCCAGTACTTC
-,TRBV11-1,-,13,TRBJ2-1,CASSFSGGNEQFF,TGTGCCAGCAGCTTTAGCGGCGGTAATGAGCAGTTCTTC
TRBD2,TRBV18,once,18,TRBJ2-4,CASSRGSGGPLAKNIQYF,TGTGCCAGCTCCCGAGGGAGCGGGGGGCCACTAGCCAAAAACATTCAGTACTTC
-,TRBV10-3,-,14,TRBJ2-5,CAISDLGARETQYF,TGTGCCATCAGTGACTTGGGGGCGCGGGAGACCCAGTACTTC
TRBD1,TRBV6-4,-,15,TRBJ1-1,CASRLQGRGNTEAFF,TGTGCCAGCAGATTACAGGGGAGAGGGAACACTGAAGCTTTCTTT
-,TRBV2,-,12,TRBJ2-5,CASRTGGETQYF,TGTGCCAGCAGGACAGGAGGAGAGACCCAGTACTTC
TRBD1,TRBV6-6,-,16,TRBJ1-5,CASSFSNRGSNQPQHF,TGTGCCAGCAGTTTTTCAAACAGGGGGAGCAATCAGCCCCAGCATTTT
-,TRBV11-2,-,13,TRBJ1-1,CASSRVGAGDAFF,TGTGCCAGCAGCCGAGTCGGGGCAGGGGACGCTTTCTTT
-,TRBV18,-,17,TRBJ2-3,CASSPSISTGHTDTQYF,TGTGCCAGCTCACCAAGTATTAGCACAGGCCACACAGATACGCAGTATTTT
-,TRBV27,-,19,TRBJ1-1,CASSPLGRGRAEVNTEAFF,TGTGCCAGCAGTCCCCTCGGCAGGGGCAGAGCGGAAGTGAACACTGAAGCTTTCTTT
-,TRBV19,-,11,TRBJ1-1,CASRLVTEAFF,TGTGCCAGTCGACTTGTCACTGAAGCTTTCTTT
-,TRBV7-3,-,15,TRBJ2-2,CASSLQGSGTGELFF,TGTGCCAGCAGCTTGCAGGGTTCAGGGACCGGGGAGCTGTTTTTT
TRBD1,TRBV5-4,-,15,TRBJ2-1,CASSPRDSSYNEQFF,TGTGCCAGCAGCCCCCGGGACAGCTCCTACAATGAGCAGTTCTTC
-,TRBV4-2,few,15,TRBJ2-1,CASSPERGGQNEQFF,TGTGCCAGCAGCCCAGAAAGGGGGGGCCAGAATGAGCAGTTCTTC
TRBD1,TRBV30,-,13,TRBJ1-2,CAWVNRGDYGYTF,TGTGCCTGGGTTAACAGGGGTGACTATGGCTACACCTTC